This T cell receptor (beta chain) was sequenced during a study of shared clonotypes between healthy human individuals. Study-level points and caveats: Collection of samples was limited to blood; tissue repertoires likely differ.

The germline V gene has CDR1 SGHRS and CDR2 YFSETQ. The CDR3 is 14 amino acids. Germline trimming cut 4 bases from V and 2 bases from J; bases unmatched to any gene: 4. As to this clone: Its target is not known.

This table comes from immunoSEQ multiplex PCR, and its TCRdb copy is limited to in-frame clones, with some not included. The sample holds approximately 500,000 clones, about three quarters seen once. Each of the donors was a healthy adult who was HIV-negative and had not had a recent acute infection or vaccination. The study drew all its donors from Caucasian adults living in Nashville, Tennessee. The sequencing sample was made of PBMCs. The sequence derives from a woman aged 40 to 49 in good health. Some clones in this sample may be carry-over from other donors' samples. This rearrangement joins TRBV5-1 to TRBJ2-5; 8 nucleotides align to TRBD1. The CDR3 here is CASSTNRGQETQYF. The CDR3 DNA sequence: TGCGCCAGCAGCACCAACAGGGGGCAAGAGACCCAGTACTTC.